Listed below are T cell receptor beta chains from one sample, sequenced in a study of blood T cell repertoires in COVID-19. Data came from immunoSEQ multiplex PCR; TCRdb stores just in-frame clones and leaves some out. The profile shows over 100,000 clones, 80% to 90% of them singletons. The sequencing sample was made of peripheral blood. These receptor sequences come from a man aged 45-65 years with acute or convalescent COVID-19. Each CDR3 is given with its conserved first and last residue.

TRBV28,TRBJ1-6,CASSWVDLNNSPLHF
TRBV5-1,TRBJ2-3,CASRPGGGDTQYF
TRBV29-1,TRBJ1-5,CSVGEGGYRNQPQHF
TRBV11-3,TRBJ2-1,CASSFTGAEQFF
TRBV18,TRBJ2-1,CASSPFATNNEQFF
TRBV30,TRBJ2-3,CAWSAGTGGTQYF
TRBV7-9,TRBJ1-1,CASSLGGSSNTEAFF
TRBV3-1/TRBV3-2,TRBJ2-3,CASSQERTSGSFYTQYF
TRBV5-4,TRBJ2-1,CASSLGDRGRNEQFF
TRBV7-6,TRBJ1-2,CASSLDWGYTF
TRBV7-2,TRBJ2-7,CASSRRTSGSSYEQYF
TRBV5-1,TRBJ2-3,CASSSGVTVRTDTQYF
TRBV5-1,TRBJ1-1,CASRPRGLMNTEAFF
TRBV4-2,TRBJ2-7,CASSQPQDYEQYF
TRBV2,TRBJ2-5,CASSEQGRVRETQYF
TRBV24-1,TRBJ2-6,CATSPGGLKSGANVLTF
TRBV7-9,TRBJ2-3,CASSFGTSGADTQYF
TRBV15,TRBJ2-7,CATSRDRGLYEQYF
TRBV6-6,TRBJ1-2,CASKTGGGNYGYTF
TRBV5-4,TRBJ2-5,CASSLAFLQETQYF
TRBV7-8,TRBJ2-7,CASSSARGYEQYF
TRBV7-9,TRBJ2-3,CATARTSGRADTDTQYF
TRBV29-1,TRBJ2-1,CSVVATSRQYNEQFF
TRBV5-4,TRBJ1-2,CASSLDNPRDYGYTF
TRBV10-2,TRBJ2-7,CASIPGEGTYEQYF
TRBV24-1,TRBJ1-1,CATSDYRSLNTEAFF
TRBV19,TRBJ1-1,CASSAGEGTEAFF
TRBV19,TRBJ1-6,CASQGAYSPLHF